This T cell receptor beta chain was profiled in a study of shared T cell receptors in the human thymus. The count of this clone is one. Looked up from germline, CDR1 is MNHEY and CDR2 is SMNVEV (reference sequence). V gave up 5 bases and J gave up 0 bases, with 13 bases separating them. The CDR3 is made up of 15 amino acids. The repertoire was sequenced with immunoSEQ multiplex PCR; TCRdb's copy has only in-frame clones and lacks some. The sample includes more than 550,000 clones, 80% to 90% seen only once; the top ten take roughly 0.0094%. The same data also contributed to another study, on human thymus T cells.

This receptor was taken from a boy under two years old with a congenital heart defect. The sequenced material came from thymocytes. This chain links TRBV27 with TRBJ1-1; tentative D call: TRBD1 (6 bases). This chain's CDR3 is CASSQQQGMNTEAFF. The CDR3 DNA reads as TGTGCCAGCAGTCAGCAACAGGGAATGAACACTGAAGCTTTCTTT.